Below are 26 T cell receptor beta chains sequenced from a single sample in a study of blood T cell repertoires in COVID-19. Only in-frame clones appear in the TCRdb table, and some are missing; sequencing was by immunoSEQ multiplex PCR. The sample has approximately 120,000 clones; approximately 85% are singletons. The material sequenced was peripheral blood. These receptors were taken from a woman aged 80 or over with COVID-19, enrolled during active disease.

The gene calls are TRBV6-4 and TRBJ2-1, with TRBD2 as a possible D gene (6 bases). This CDR3 has 14 residues. CDR1 is MRHNA and CDR2 is SNTAGT in the germline V gene. Trimming removed 5 bases at V and 9 bases at J, with 17 bases between. The CDR3 DNA follows: TGTGCCAGCAGTTTTTCGCGGGGAGACGGTGAGCAGTTCTTC. Translated, it gives CASSFSRGDGEQFF.

The rearrangement uses TRBV19 and TRBJ2-1, with 9 nucleotides matching TRBD2. The germline V gene encodes CDR1 LNHDA and CDR2 SQIVND (reference sequence). The CDR3 contains 16 residues. Germline trimming cut 1 base from V and 4 bases from J; bases unmatched to any gene: 5. The CDR3, as DNA: TGTGCCAGTAGTATAGCGCCTAGCGGGAAATACAATGAGCAGTTCTTC. This gives the protein CASSIAPSGKYNEQFF.

The rearrangement links TRBV19 to TRBJ1-2, with 7 bases fitting TRBD1. The CDR3 is made up of 13 amino acids. The germline CDR1 and CDR2 sequences are LNHDA and SQIVND (reference sequence). The V gene end was trimmed by 6 bases and the J gene end by 9 bases; junction bases not matched to a gene: 10. The CDR3 DNA is TGTGCCAGTAGAGCGCAGGGGGAGAATCGCTACACCTTC. Protein: CASRAQGENRYTF.

This chain connects TRBV18 to TRBJ2-1; 7 nucleotides align to TRBD2. This CDR3 has 15 residues. Unmatched junction bases numbered 11, after V lost 4 bases and J lost 8 bases. Germline values: CDR1 KGHSH, CDR2 LQKENI. CDR3: CASSQSAGAGDEQFF. The CDR3 bases are TGTGCCAGCTCACAAAGTGCGGGAGCGGGTGATGAGCAGTTCTTC.

The chain has TRBV5-1 and TRBJ1-1; TRBD1 agrees at 9 bases. The ends lost 7 bases at V and 0 bases at J; junction bases unmatched: 13. There are 17 residues in the CDR3. Germline CDR1 and CDR2: SGHRS and YFSETQ. CDR3 bases: TGCGCCAGCGGGAGGGGACAGGGTGGGGATCTGAACACTGAAGCTTTCTTT. Translation: CASGRGQGGDLNTEAFF.

The chain links TRBV2 to TRBJ2-2; 8 bases align to TRBD2. J was trimmed by 7 bases and V by 8 bases; bases with no gene match: 15. Germline values: CDR1 SNHLY, CDR2 FYNNEI. The CDR3 is 16 residues long. CDR3 in amino acids: CASSFQGAGGNGELFF. CDR3 DNA sequence: TGTGCCAGCTCATTCCAAGGGGCGGGAGGTAACGGGGAGCTGTTTTTT. Filled out from reference TRBV2 and TRBJ2-2, the complete variable domain reads EPEVTQTPSHQVTQMGQEVILRCVPISNHLYFYWYRQILGQKVEFLVSFYNNEISEKSEIFDDQFSVERPDGSNFTLKIRSTKLEDSAMYFCASSFQGAGGNGELFFGEGSRLTVL.

V gene TRBV20-1 combines with J gene TRBJ2-7; 10 positions agree with TRBD1. CDR3 length: 14 residues. With V trimmed by 6 bases and J by 2 bases, 7 bases remained unmatched. Germline values: CDR1 DFQATT, CDR2 SNEGSKA (reference sequence). This CDR3 is CSASPGTGAYEQYF. CDR3 DNA sequence: TGCAGTGCCAGTCCCGGGACAGGGGCCTACGAGCAGTACTTC.

J is TRBJ2-1 and V is TRBV9, with 13 bases fitting TRBD2. Germline V gene sequence: CDR1 SGDLS, CDR2 YYNGEE. Losses at the gene ends were 4 bases for V and 10 bases for J; bases not matched to a gene: 5. This CDR3 has 14 amino acids. The CDR3: CASSTGLAGVEQFF. The CDR3 DNA is TGTGCCAGCAGCACCGGACTAGCGGGAGTAGAGCAGTTCTTC.

The chain employs TRBV18 and TRBJ2-1; D is perhaps TRBD2 (7 bases). The CDR3 is 14 amino acids. The germline V gene encodes CDR1 KGHSH and CDR2 LQKENI. V lost 5 bases and J lost 9, with 17 bases in between. The CDR3 loop is CASSERDNSREQFF. As DNA, the CDR3 is TGTGCCAGCTCAGAGCGGGACAACTCACGTGAGCAGTTCTTC.

This rearrangement joins TRBV5-1 to TRBJ1-4, with 7 bases aligning to TRBD1. The CDR3 has 15 residues. CDR1 is SGHRS and CDR2 is YFSETQ in the germline V gene. V shed 3 bases, J shed 3 bases, and the junction held 5 bases outside the gene matches. The CDR3 region has the DNA TGCGCCAGCAGCTCCATGGGGACAGCTAATGAAAAACTGTTTTTT. This gives the protein CASSSMGTANEKLFF.

This chain uses TRBV11-2 with TRBJ2-5; D may be TRBD1 (6 bases). The germline V gene has CDR1 SGHAT and CDR2 FQNNGV. The CDR3 loop spans 15 amino acids. V lost 1 base and J lost 1, with 10 bases in between. For the CDR3, the DNA is TGTGCCAGCAGCTTAGGACAGGACAGCCAAGAGACCCAGTACTTC. It yields the protein CASSLGQDSQETQYF. Combining the CDR3 with reference TRBV11-2 and TRBJ2-5 gives the whole variable domain EAGVAQSPRYKIIEKRQSVAFWCNPISGHATLYWYQQILGQGPKLLIQFQNNGVVDDSQLPKDRFSAERLKGVDSTLKIQPAKLEDSAVYLCASSLGQDSQETQYFGPGTRLLVL.

The chain recombines TRBV19 with TRBJ2-2, with no clear D. Per the germline V gene, CDR1 is LNHDA and CDR2 is SQIVND (reference sequence). Trimming left V 2 bases short and J 1 base short, with 2 bases between. The CDR3 length is 13 residues. CDR3 DNA: TGTGCCAGTAGTATACTGAACACCGGGGAGCTGTTTTTT. It encodes CASSILNTGELFF.

The rearrangement uses TRBV9 and TRBJ1-1, with a weak D call TRBD1 (5 bases). Germline V CDR1 and CDR2: SGDLS, YYNGEE. This CDR3 comprises 15 residues. V was trimmed by 0 bases and J by 1 base, leaving 10 bases between them. In DNA form, the CDR3 reads TGTGCCAGCAGCGTAGAGGCGGGACCGAACACTGAAGCTTTCTTT. This codes for CASSVEAGPNTEAFF.

This CDR3 is CASSLTGAGEQYF. In DNA, the CDR3 is TGTGCCAGTAGTCTCACAGGGGCCGGCGAGCAGTACTTC. The chain uses TRBV19 and TRBJ2-7; TRBD1 agrees at 7 bases. V was clipped by 5 bases and J by 6 bases; unmatched bases: 7. There are 13 residues in the CDR3. Germline V gene data show CDR1 as LNHDA and CDR2 as SQIVND (reference sequence).

J is TRBJ2-7 and V is TRBV28; 7 positions agree with TRBD1. Germline CDR1 is MDHEN and CDR2 is SYDVKM. J gave up 1 base and V 5 bases, and 5 bases lay outside the gene matches. This CDR3 region has 14 residues. CDR3 in DNA: TGTGCCAGCAGTGGTACAGGGGAGTCCTACGAGCAGTACTTC. It is translated as CASSGTGESYEQYF.

The chain carries TRBV28 and TRBJ2-3; D remains ambiguous. The CDR3 runs to 13 residues. V was shortened by 10 bases and J by 0 bases, with 11 bases between the two germline ends. Per germline, CDR1 MDHEN and CDR2 SYDVKM. In DNA, the CDR3 is TGTGCCACCCGTGAGGTTAGCACAGATACGCAGTATTTT. Protein sequence: CATREVSTDTQYF.

The genes are TRBV7-2 and TRBJ2-7; D might be TRBD2 (6 bases). This CDR3 has 15 residues. The germline V gene has CDR1 SGHTA and CDR2 FQGNSA. Trimming cost V 2 bases and J 3 bases, with 14 bases left between them. CDR3 loop: CASSLLAQEGYEQYF. CDR3 nucleotide sequence: TGTGCCAGCAGCTTACTAGCACAGGAGGGCTACGAGCAGTACTTC.

The J gene is TRBJ1-6, the V gene TRBV28; TRBD1 matches 10 bases. The CDR3 length is 14 residues. V was pared by 6 bases and J by 9 bases, with 5 bases of the junction left unmatched. CDR1 is MDHEN, CDR2 SYDVKM, per germline. The CDR3 region has the DNA TGTGCCAGCAGGTCCGGGACAGGGGTTTCACCCCTCCACTTT. This encodes CASRSGTGVSPLHF.

Only a few counts were recorded for this clone. The V and J genes are TRBV7-9 and TRBJ1-5; 10 bases are a match to TRBD1. Germline V gene lookup returns CDR1 SEHNR and CDR2 FQNEAQ (reference sequence). V trimming: 4 bases; J trimming: 2 bases; junction bases outside the gene matches: 11. This CDR3 region has 18 residues. The CDR3: CASSSTGTGVSGNQPQHF. The CDR3 nucleotides read TGTGCCAGCAGCTCGACCGGGACAGGGGTATCGGGCAATCAGCCCCAGCATTTT.

The chain is built from TRBV25-1 and TRBJ1-1; TRBD1 might be the D (6 bases). Germline V gene data show CDR1 as MGHDK and CDR2 as SYGVNS. The CDR3 extends over 13 amino acids. The V gene lost 3 bases and the J gene lost 9 bases, with 14 bases spanning the gap. CDR3: CASSDLGASKAFF. The DNA of the CDR3 is TGTGCCAGCAGTGATTTGGGGGCGAGTAAAGCTTTCTTT.

The chain employs TRBV27 and TRBJ2-7; 8 bases line up with TRBD2. The CDR3 length is 14 residues. Per the germline V gene, CDR1 is MNHEY and CDR2 is SMNVEV (reference sequence). The V segment lost 6 bases and the J segment 4 bases; nucleotides outside the gene matches: 8. The CDR3 region is CASRERRGGYEQYF. CDR3 DNA: TGTGCCAGCAGAGAACGCCGGGGGGGTTACGAGCAGTACTTC.

The chain recombines TRBV6-5 with TRBJ1-6, with 9 bases lining up with TRBD1. CDR3 length: 13 amino acids. The junction had 0 bases not matched to a gene; V was cut back by 6 bases and J by 6 bases. Germline CDR1 is MNHEY and CDR2 is SVGAGI. The CDR3 protein is CASRDRGNSPLHF. CDR3 nucleotide sequence: TGTGCCAGCAGGGACAGGGGTAATTCACCCCTCCACTTT.

This chain joins TRBV19 and TRBJ2-5, with a tentative D call TRBD2 (5 bases). The CDR3 spans 14 residues. The V gene's germline CDR1 is LNHDA and CDR2 SQIVND (reference sequence). The V end was cut by 2 bases, the J end by 5 bases, with 12 bases between. The CDR3 DNA follows: TGTGCCAGTAGTATATATGGAGGTACGGAGACCCAGTACTTC. Translated: CASSIYGGTETQYF.

This chain connects TRBV6-4 to TRBJ2-1; 8 bases match TRBD2. This CDR3 comprises 17 residues. CDR1 MRHNA and CDR2 SNTAGT come from the germline V gene. The CDR3 DNA sequence: TGTGCAGACACTGGAAGGACTAGCCTTCTTACGACCAATGAGCAGTTCTTC. Translated: CADTGRTSLLTTNEQFF.

The rearrangement joins TRBV5-1 to TRBJ2-2; 7 bases fit TRBD2. V shed 0 bases, J shed 8 bases, and the junction held 7 bases outside the gene matches. The length of the CDR3 is 15 residues. The V gene's germline CDR1 is SGHRS and CDR2 YFSETQ. This CDR3 reads CASSLAGLESGELFF. The DNA for the CDR3 is TGCGCCAGCAGCTTGGCCGGACTAGAGTCTGGGGAGCTGTTTTTT.

CDR3 nucleotides: TGTGCCAGCAGCAAGGGACAGGCCAACTACGAGCAGTACTTC. This codes for CASSKGQANYEQYF. This sequence joins TRBV7-9 and TRBJ2-7, with 8 bases lining up with TRBD1. Germline values: CDR1 SEHNR, CDR2 FQNEAQ (reference sequence). With V trimmed by 5 bases and J by 3 bases, 6 bases remained unmatched. The CDR3 is made up of 14 amino acids.